The next 25 T cell receptor beta chains were all read from a single sample in a study of vaccination effects on CD4 cells after COVID-19. The table came from immunoSEQ multiplex PCR; TCRdb's copy has only in-frame clones and leaves some out. The top ten hold less than 50% of the sample, which has 20,000 to 25,000 clones, over 65% seen once. Using viral peptide pools, the ViraFEST assay grew out antigen-specific CD4+ T cells prior to sequencing. Following a roughly 11-day culture, CD4+ T cells were purified. SARS-CoV-2 infected the person between March and December 2020, as confirmed by PCR. These receptors lack a known antigen. This material consisted of CD4+ T cells from PBMCs cultured with a peptide pool, taken before COVID-19 vaccination. Receptors were obtained from a human donor who had a prior SARS-CoV-2 infection.

This chain links TRBV7-2 with TRBJ2-1; D not resolved. Germline V gene sequence: CDR1 SGHTA, CDR2 FQGNSA. There are 16 residues in the CDR3. V lost 4 bases to trimming and J lost 0 bases, with 13 bases between them. The CDR3 DNA reads as TGTGCCAGCAGCTCCCCCCTTTCCTTCTCCTACAATGAGCAGTTCTTC. Its translation is CASSSPLSFSYNEQFF.

The DNA of the CDR3 is TGTGCCAGCAGCGGATGGGTATCGGAGACCCAGTACTTC. Protein: CASSGWVSETQYF. This chain links TRBV5-6 with TRBJ2-5, with unresolved D. This CDR3 region has 13 residues. Germline CDR1 is SGHDT and CDR2 is YYEEEE. V was trimmed by 4 bases and J by 5 bases, leaving 12 bases between them.

Only a few counts were recorded for this clone. Here the CDR3 reads CASSSSDRGFNTEAFF. DNA for the CDR3: TGTGCCAGCAGCTCGTCGGACAGGGGATTCAACACTGAAGCTTTCTTT. The V and J genes are TRBV7-8 and TRBJ1-1; TRBD1 agrees at 9 bases. V lost 4 bases and J lost 2; bases outside the gene matches: 8. The CDR3 is 16 amino acids. The germline V gene encodes CDR1 SGHVS and CDR2 FQNEAQ.

The J gene is TRBJ2-1, the V gene TRBV6-1; the D is unclear. Germline CDR1 MNHNS, CDR2 SASEGT. Trimming stripped 2 bases from V and 0 bases from J, with 8 bases between. The CDR3 consists of 15 residues. The chain's CDR3 is CASSEQPSSYNEQFF. The CDR3 DNA is TGTGCCAGCAGTGAACAGCCGAGCTCCTACAATGAGCAGTTCTTC.

V gene TRBV6-5 combines with J gene TRBJ2-4; no clear D. The CDR3 totals 14 residues. V lost 5 bases, J lost 0 bases, and 8 bases lay in between. Germline V gene lookup returns CDR1 MNHEY and CDR2 SVGAGI. Written as DNA, the CDR3 is TGTGCCAGCAGTCAAATGCTAGCCAAAAACATTCAGTACTTC. Its translation: CASSQMLAKNIQYF.

The chain joins TRBV6-5 to TRBJ1-3, with unresolved D. Between the trimmed V and J ends, which lost 10 bases and 0 bases, there was a span of 7 bases. The CDR3 consists of 12 residues. Germline V gives CDR1 MNHEY, CDR2 SVGAGI. The CDR3 DNA sequence: TGTGCCACCCAGGCCTCTGGAAACACCATATATTTT. This codes for CATQASGNTIYF.

This clone was counted between two and nine times. The chain joins TRBV5-4 to TRBJ2-2; 7 bases line up with TRBD1. The CDR3 is 15 residues long. With 2 bases clipped from V and 5 bases from J, the junction kept 6 bases outside the gene matches. Germline lookup yields CDR1 SGHNT and CDR2 YYREEE (reference sequence). The CDR3 sequence: CASSFIQGVTGELFF. The DNA of the CDR3 is TGTGCCAGCAGCTTCATCCAGGGGGTTACCGGGGAGCTGTTTTTT.

As to this clone: The same CDR3 arises from other DNA sequences in this sample as well. This chain connects TRBV5-1 to TRBJ2-2, with 10 nucleotides matching TRBD2. Germline V lookup: CDR1 SGHRS, CDR2 YFSETQ. J lost 5 bases, V lost 2 bases, and 6 bases had no gene match. This CDR3 contains 16 residues. CDR3 DNA: TGCGCCAGCAGCTTCGGAGCGGGAGGGCTTACCGGGGAGCTGTTTTTT. It specifies CASSFGAGGLTGELFF.

This clone was seen a handful of times. The chain couples TRBV5-1 to TRBJ2-5, with 7 positions matching TRBD2. This CDR3 contains 15 residues. The V gene's germline CDR1 is SGHRS and CDR2 YFSETQ. Trimming took 2 bases from V and 4 from J; bases not matched to a gene: 8. The CDR3 region is CASSFGGRAGETQYF. Here the CDR3 DNA reads TGCGCCAGCAGCTTTGGAGGGAGGGCTGGAGAGACCCAGTACTTC.

The gene calls are TRBV4-2 and TRBJ2-3; unclear D gene. Trimming took 1 base from V and 2 from J, leaving 13 bases between them. CDR1 is LGHNA, CDR2 YNFKEQ, per germline. The CDR3 runs 16 residues. Here the CDR3 reads CASSQVRASDTDTQYF. The DNA for the CDR3 is TGTGCCAGCAGCCAAGTTCGAGCCTCGGACACAGATACGCAGTATTTT.

This clone was observed a few times. The chain employs TRBV19 and TRBJ2-1; TRBD1 might be the D (6 bases). Looked up from germline, CDR1 is LNHDA and CDR2 is SQIVND (reference sequence). This CDR3 spans 15 amino acids. Deletions cut 5 bases from V and 0 bases from J, with 11 bases between. CDR3 amino acids: CASSRQEYSYNEQFF. The CDR3 nucleotides are TGTGCCAGTAGTCGACAGGAGTACTCCTACAATGAGCAGTTCTTC. The full variable domain, completed using reference TRBV19 and TRBJ2-1, is DGGITQSPKYLFRKEGQNVTLSCEQNLNHDAMYWYRQDPGQGLRLIYYSQIVNDFQKGDIAEGYSVSREKKESFPLTVTSAQKNPTAFYLCASSRQEYSYNEQFFGPGTRLTVL.

The rearrangement uses TRBV2 and TRBJ1-4, with D unresolved. The germline V gene has CDR1 SNHLY and CDR2 FYNNEI. The ends were cut back, 5 bases at V and 7 bases at J, with 14 bases in the middle. This CDR3 has 14 residues. CDR3 in DNA: TGTGCCAGCAGTCCGACCCCGACGGGTGAAAAACTGTTTTTT. Protein: CASSPTPTGEKLFF.

This clone has a handful of counts. J is TRBJ2-7 and V is TRBV7-9, with 9 positions matching TRBD2. From germline, CDR1 is SEHNR and CDR2 FQNEAQ (reference sequence). The CDR3 loop spans 15 amino acids. J was trimmed by 2 bases and V by 5 bases; bases with no gene match: 7. CDR3 bases: TGTGCCAGCAGCAGCCGCGCGGGGGGGCCCTACGAGCAGTACTTC. Its protein product is CASSSRAGGPYEQYF.

The V call is TRBV19, the J call TRBJ1-2; a possible D gene is TRBD1 (5 bases). The germline CDR1 and CDR2 sequences are LNHDA and SQIVND (reference sequence). Trimming left V 6 bases short and J 3 bases short, with 17 bases between. The CDR3 spans 15 residues. The CDR3 DNA sequence: TGTGCCAGTAGGGGGACGTATCCACGGGACTATGGCTACACCTTC. Translated, it gives CASRGTYPRDYGYTF.

This clone turned up a few times. The V and J genes are TRBV10-1 and TRBJ2-3; D may correspond to TRBD1 or TRBD2 (5 bases each). The CDR3 spans 16 residues. V was pared by 0 bases and J by 0 bases, with 10 bases between. Germline V gene sequence: CDR1 WNHNN, CDR2 SYGVQD (reference sequence). The CDR3 is CASSESGRTSTDTQYF. As DNA, the CDR3 is TGCGCCAGCAGTGAGTCGGGGCGGACTAGCACAGATACGCAGTATTTT.

This sequence joins TRBV11-2 and TRBJ2-5; tentatively, D is TRBD2 (7 bases). CDR1 SGHAT and CDR2 FQNNGV come from the germline V gene. Trimming cost V 5 bases and J 6 bases, with 22 bases left between them. This CDR3 is built from 16 residues. CDR3 loop: CASSPTRGGRGKTQYF. CDR3 DNA: TGTGCCAGCAGCCCCACCAGGGGAGGGAGGGGAAAGACCCAGTACTTC.

J is TRBJ2-2 and V is TRBV2; 10 bases match TRBD1. Germline loops: CDR1 SNHLY, CDR2 FYNNEI. V lost 7 bases and J lost 4; bases outside the gene matches: 6. The CDR3 totals 15 residues. The DNA for the CDR3 is TGTGCCAGCATCCGGGACAGGGGCGGCACCGGGGAGCTGTTTTTT. Its translation is CASIRDRGGTGELFF.

CDR3 loop: CASSLVQGRNNEQFF. DNA for the CDR3: TGTGCCAGCAGCTTAGTACAGGGCCGAAACAATGAGCAGTTCTTC. V is TRBV3-1 (or the pseudogene TRBV3-2) and J is TRBJ2-1; a possible D gene is TRBD1 (6 bases). Between the trimmed V and J ends, which lost 5 bases and 5 bases, there was a span of 16 bases. Germline CDR1 is LGHDT and CDR2 is YNNKEL (reference sequence). The CDR3 is 15 amino acids.

This clone was found a few times. CDR3 bases: TGTGCCAGCAGCCAACACTCCGGCACCTACTCCTACGAGCAGTACTTC. The encoded protein is CASSQHSGTYSYEQYF. The chain joins TRBV25-1 to TRBJ2-7; no clear D gene. The CDR3 covers 16 residues. The V and J ends lost 6 bases and 0 bases respectively, with 18 bases between them. CDR1 and CDR2 from the germline V gene are MGHDK and SYGVNS.

The chain has TRBV6-5 and TRBJ1-2; tentative D call: TRBD1 (5 bases). Trimming shortened V by 4 bases and J by 6 bases, and 18 bases separated the two germline ends. The CDR3 totals 15 residues. Germline CDR1 reads MNHEY; CDR2 reads SVGAGI. The CDR3 region is CASSSVFGDWNGYTF. CDR3 in DNA: TGTGCCAGCAGTTCCGTATTCGGGGACTGGAATGGCTACACCTTC.

The chain is built from TRBV24-1 and TRBJ2-4, with 9 bases identical to TRBD1. The CDR3 covers 14 residues. The V segment lost 4 bases and the J segment 6 bases; nucleotides outside the gene matches: 3. Germline V gives CDR1 KGHDR, CDR2 SFDVKD. CDR3 in DNA: TGTGCCACCAGTGACCTGGGACAGGGAAACATTCAGTACTTC. It encodes CATSDLGQGNIQYF.

The chain employs TRBV5-1 and TRBJ2-3; the D call may be TRBD1 or TRBD2 (5 bases each). CDR3 size: 15 residues. The V and J ends lost 1 base and 6 bases respectively, with 15 bases between them. The germline V gene encodes CDR1 SGHRS and CDR2 YFSETQ. The CDR3 DNA reads as TGCGCCAGCAGCTTGACGGGGCCTCTCGGGGATACGCAGTATTTT. Its protein product is CASSLTGPLGDTQYF.

The chain joins TRBV5-1 to TRBJ2-5; weak D call: TRBD2 (5 bases). CDR1 is SGHRS, CDR2 YFSETQ, per germline. The CDR3 consists of 13 residues. The V gene lost 4 bases and the J gene lost 0 bases, with 7 bases spanning the gap. This CDR3 reads CASSGRDQETQYF. The CDR3 bases are TGCGCCAGCAGCGGGCGGGACCAAGAGACCCAGTACTTC.

This rearrangement joins TRBV7-2 to TRBJ2-7; tentatively, D is TRBD2 (7 bases). The CDR3 totals 19 residues. Germline V lookup: CDR1 SGHTA, CDR2 FQGNSA. V dropped 5 bases and J dropped 1 base, with 27 bases sitting between them. CDR3 region: CASSTRLGAGDSRSYEQYF. In DNA form, the CDR3 reads TGTGCCAGCAGCACCCGCTTGGGGGCGGGAGACTCACGGTCCTACGAGCAGTACTTC.

The chain carries TRBV5-4 and TRBJ1-1; the match to TRBD1 covers 11 bases. CDR1 is SGHNT and CDR2 is YYREEE in the germline V gene (reference sequence). The V gene end was trimmed by 5 bases and the J gene end by 1 base; junction bases not matched to a gene: 7. CDR3 length equals 16 residues. DNA for the CDR3: TGTGCCAGCAGACCTTGGACAGGGGGCGAGAACACTGAAGCTTTCTTT. Protein sequence: CASRPWTGGENTEAFF.